Below, 9 T cell receptor beta chains from the same sample are listed, as sequenced in a study of blood T cell repertoires in COVID-19. Produced via immunoSEQ multiplex PCR; TCRdb's table is partial and in-frame only. The sample holds about 160,000 clones, 80% to 90% seen once. Sequenced: peripheral blood. All receptors derive from a woman aged 45 to 65 with COVID-19, enrolled during active disease.

The J gene is TRBJ1-1, the V gene TRBV19, with 7 bases aligning to TRBD1. The V gene's germline CDR1 is LNHDA and CDR2 SQIVND (reference sequence). J lost 2 bases, V lost 3 bases, and 9 bases had no gene match. This CDR3 comprises 16 residues. Here the CDR3 reads CASSIIFGTDNTEAFF. CDR3 nucleotides: TGTGCCAGTAGTATCATATTCGGGACAGATAACACTGAAGCTTTCTTT.

The chain is built from TRBV9 and TRBJ2-6, with D uncertain. The V gene's germline CDR1 is SGDLS and CDR2 YYNGEE. The CDR3 has 14 residues. V was shortened by 3 bases and J by 2 bases, with 6 bases between the two germline ends. This CDR3 is CASSGRAGANVLTF. CDR3 sequence (DNA): TGTGCCAGCAGCGGTAGAGCTGGGGCCAACGTCCTGACTTTC.

The chain is built from TRBV29-1 and TRBJ1-1; 10 bases map to TRBD1. Germline values: CDR1 SQVTM, CDR2 ANQGSEA. V shed 7 bases and J 0 bases; nucleotides not matched to a gene: 11. The CDR3 covers 16 residues. Here the CDR3 DNA reads TGCAGCGGGAAACAAGGGACAGGGGCCGTGAACACTGAAGCTTTCTTT. Its protein is CSGKQGTGAVNTEAFF.

The chain links TRBV7-2 to TRBJ1-5, with TRBD1 as a possible D gene (5 bases). Between the trimmed V and J ends, which lost 5 bases and 7 bases, there was a span of 15 bases. Germline V gene data show CDR1 as SGHTA and CDR2 as FQGNSA. The CDR3 is made up of 14 amino acids. The CDR3, as DNA: TGTGCCAGCAGCCCGGCTCAGGGTCGGCAGCCCCAGCATTTT. It codes for CASSPAQGRQPQHF.

The chain employs TRBV19 and TRBJ1-5; 11 positions match TRBD1. The V gene's germline CDR1 is LNHDA and CDR2 SQIVND (reference sequence). V trimming: 5 bases; J trimming: 4 bases; junction bases outside the gene matches: 4. The CDR3 has 15 amino acids. CDR3 nucleotides: TGTGCCAGTAGTGTCGGGACAGGGGGAAATCAGCCCCAGCATTTT. It translates to CASSVGTGGNQPQHF.

The rearrangement joins TRBV7-8 to TRBJ2-5, with D possibly matching TRBD2 (5 bases). Between the trimmed V and J ends, which lost 5 bases and 2 bases, there was a span of 15 bases. Germline assignment: CDR1 SGHVS and CDR2 FQNEAQ. This CDR3 is 15 amino acids long. This CDR3 reads CASSPQPGIQETQYF. The CDR3 DNA sequence: TGTGCCAGCAGCCCCCAACCCGGGATACAAGAGACCCAGTACTTC.

This sequence joins TRBV7-9 and TRBJ2-7; possible D gene TRBD1, 6 bases. The germline CDR1 and CDR2 sequences are SEHNR and FQNEAQ (reference sequence). There are 15 residues in the CDR3. Trimming removed 5 bases from V and 7 bases from J, with 21 bases in between. Written as DNA, the CDR3 is TGTGCCAGCAGCAAATCGGCAGGGGAGAGGGAAGAGCAGTACTTC. Translated: CASSKSAGEREEQYF.

This chain joins TRBV3-1 (or the pseudogene TRBV3-2) and TRBJ2-7; 10 nucleotides agree with TRBD2. The CDR3 loop spans 15 amino acids. The J segment lost 4 bases and the V segment lost 4 bases, leaving 7 bases of the junction unmatched. CDR1 is LGHDT and CDR2 is YNNKEL in the germline V gene (reference sequence). CDR3 sequence reads: CASSRTGTSDYEQYF. DNA for the CDR3: TGTGCCAGCAGCCGCACCGGGACTAGCGATTACGAGCAGTACTTC.

The V call is TRBV18, the J call TRBJ2-5, with 9 bases identical to TRBD2. The germline V gene encodes CDR1 KGHSH and CDR2 LQKENI. The CDR3 loop spans 16 amino acids. V lost 1 base and J lost 5; bases outside the gene matches: 8. CDR3 amino acids: CASSPLAGARVETQYF. The CDR3 DNA is TGTGCCAGCTCACCACTAGCGGGGGCGCGTGTGGAGACCCAGTACTTC. The full variable domain, completed using reference TRBV18 and TRBJ2-5, is NAGVMQNPRHLVRRRGQEARLRCSPMKGHSHVYWYRQLPEEGLKFMVYLQKENIIDESGMPKERFSAEFPKEGPSILRIQQVVRGDSAAYFCASSPLAGARVETQYFGPGTRLLVL.